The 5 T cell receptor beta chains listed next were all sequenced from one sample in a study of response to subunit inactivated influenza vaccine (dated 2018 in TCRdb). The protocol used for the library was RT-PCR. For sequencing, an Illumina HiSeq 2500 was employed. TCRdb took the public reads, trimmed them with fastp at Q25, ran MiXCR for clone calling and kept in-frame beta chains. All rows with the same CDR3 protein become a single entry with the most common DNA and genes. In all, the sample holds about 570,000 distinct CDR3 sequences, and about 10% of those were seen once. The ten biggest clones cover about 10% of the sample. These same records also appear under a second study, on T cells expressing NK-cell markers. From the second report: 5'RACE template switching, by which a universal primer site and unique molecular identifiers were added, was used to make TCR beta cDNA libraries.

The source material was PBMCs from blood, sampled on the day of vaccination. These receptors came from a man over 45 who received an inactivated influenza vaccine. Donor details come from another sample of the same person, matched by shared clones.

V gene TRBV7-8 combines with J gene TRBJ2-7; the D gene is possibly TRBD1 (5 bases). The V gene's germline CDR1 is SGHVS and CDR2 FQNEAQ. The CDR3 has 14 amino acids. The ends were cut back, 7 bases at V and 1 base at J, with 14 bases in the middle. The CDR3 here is CASTSTVTSYEQYF. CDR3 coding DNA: TGTGCCAGCACCTCGACAGTCACTTCCTACGAGCAGTACTTC.

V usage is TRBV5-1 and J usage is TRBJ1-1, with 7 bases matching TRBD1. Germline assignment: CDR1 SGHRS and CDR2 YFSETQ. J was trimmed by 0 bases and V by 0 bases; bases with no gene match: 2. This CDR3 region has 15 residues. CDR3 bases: TGCGCCAGCAGCTTGGGGGACAGAGTGAACACTGAAGCTTTCTTT. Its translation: CASSLGDRVNTEAFF.

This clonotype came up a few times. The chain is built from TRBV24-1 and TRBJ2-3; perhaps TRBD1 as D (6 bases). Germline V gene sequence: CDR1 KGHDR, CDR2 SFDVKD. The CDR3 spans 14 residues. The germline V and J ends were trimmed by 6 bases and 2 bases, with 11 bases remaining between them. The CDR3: CATSQGLNTDTQYF. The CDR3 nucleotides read TGTGCCACCAGTCAGGGGCTGAACACAGATACGCAGTATTTT.

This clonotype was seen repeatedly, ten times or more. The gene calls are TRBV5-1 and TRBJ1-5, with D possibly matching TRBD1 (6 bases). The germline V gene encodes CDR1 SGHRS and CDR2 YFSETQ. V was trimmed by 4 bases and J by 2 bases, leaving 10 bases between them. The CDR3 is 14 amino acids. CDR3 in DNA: TGCGCCAGCAGCCGATCAGGGGGCAATCAGCCCCAGCATTTT. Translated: CASSRSGGNQPQHF.

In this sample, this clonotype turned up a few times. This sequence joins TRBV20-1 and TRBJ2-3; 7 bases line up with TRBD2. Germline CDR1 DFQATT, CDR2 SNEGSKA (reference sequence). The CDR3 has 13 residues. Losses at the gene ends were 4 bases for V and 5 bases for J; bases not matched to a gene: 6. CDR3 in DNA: TGCAGTGCTATGGCGGGAGCTGTAGATACGCAGTATTTT. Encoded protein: CSAMAGAVDTQYF.